The clone carrying this TCR beta chain was detected many times. The V and J ends lost 6 bases and 4 bases respectively, with 15 bases between them. Germline loops: CDR1 SNHLY, CDR2 FYNNEI. The length of the CDR3 is 15 residues. Template material for amplifying TCR beta CDR3 regions consisted of RNA transcripts. The HTBI primer set drove a first-round RT-PCR of the TCR CDR3. MiXCR, applied by TCRdb to the multiplex PCR reads, yields one record per CDR3 protein. This table holds 300,000 to 450,000 distinct CDR3 sequences, around 18% found once. The data originate from a study of T cells in Graves' hyperthyroidism and ophthalmopathy. Study background: Blood was drawn when the patient was first diagnosed and still untreated.

Duration under 3 months, a NOSPECS grade of at least 4, and a Clinical Activity Score of at least 3 characterized the ophthalmopathy patients. Sequenced: blood. The source is a woman aged 40 to 50 with Graves' ophthalmopathy. The chain has TRBV2 and TRBJ2-2; tentatively, D is TRBD2 (5 bases). The CDR3 coding sequence is TGTGCCAGCAGCCCCGATCGGGGAAGCACCGGGGAGCTGTTTTTT. Translating gives CASSPDRGSTGELFF.